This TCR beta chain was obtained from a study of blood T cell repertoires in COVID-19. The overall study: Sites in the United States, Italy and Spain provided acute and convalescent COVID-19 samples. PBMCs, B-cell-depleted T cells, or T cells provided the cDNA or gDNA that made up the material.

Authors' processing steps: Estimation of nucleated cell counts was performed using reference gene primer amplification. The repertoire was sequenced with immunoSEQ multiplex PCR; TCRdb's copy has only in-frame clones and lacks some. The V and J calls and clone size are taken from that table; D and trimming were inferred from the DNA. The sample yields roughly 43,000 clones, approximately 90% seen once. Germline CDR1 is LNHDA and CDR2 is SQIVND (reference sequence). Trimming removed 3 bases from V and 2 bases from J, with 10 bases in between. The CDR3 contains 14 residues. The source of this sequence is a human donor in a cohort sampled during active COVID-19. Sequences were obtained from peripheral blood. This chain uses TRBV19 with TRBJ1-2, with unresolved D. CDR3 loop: CASSISGANYGYTF. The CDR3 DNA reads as TGTGCCAGTAGTATTTCAGGTGCCAACTATGGCTACACCTTC.